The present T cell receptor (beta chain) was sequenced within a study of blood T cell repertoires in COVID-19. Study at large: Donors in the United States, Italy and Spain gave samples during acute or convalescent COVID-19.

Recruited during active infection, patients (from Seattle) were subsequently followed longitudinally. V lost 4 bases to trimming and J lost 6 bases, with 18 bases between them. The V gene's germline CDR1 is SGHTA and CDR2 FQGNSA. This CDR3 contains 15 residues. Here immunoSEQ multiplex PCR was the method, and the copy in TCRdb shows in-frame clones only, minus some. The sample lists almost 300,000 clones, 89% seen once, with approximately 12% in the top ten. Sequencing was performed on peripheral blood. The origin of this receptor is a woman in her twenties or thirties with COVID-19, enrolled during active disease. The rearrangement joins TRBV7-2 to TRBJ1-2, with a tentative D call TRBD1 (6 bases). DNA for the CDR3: TGTGCCAGCAGCTCCCAGGGGTGGAATAAAGATGGCTACACCTTC. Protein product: CASSSQGWNKDGYTF.